A single sample is the source of the 31 T cell receptor beta chains below, sequenced in a study of blood T cell repertoires in COVID-19. Clones were sequenced by immunoSEQ multiplex PCR, and TCRdb holds only the in-frame ones, with some missing. The sample shows roughly 280,000 clones, about 87% of them seen only once. Sample: PBMCs or T cells enriched from blood (not recorded which). The receptors derive from a woman between 50 and 59 years old who had recovered from COVID-19.

In its sample, this clone was seen once. V usage is TRBV5-6 and J usage is TRBJ1-3, with D possibly matching TRBD1 (5 bases). V was trimmed by 6 bases and J by 2 bases, leaving 9 bases between them. From germline, CDR1 is SGHDT and CDR2 YYEEEE. The CDR3 consists of 13 residues. The CDR3: CASTLGAGNTIYF. The CDR3 coding sequence is TGTGCCAGCACTTTAGGGGCTGGAAACACCATATATTTT.

The chain joins TRBV15 to TRBJ2-1, with 13 positions matching TRBD2. This CDR3 contains 20 residues. Losses at the gene ends were 0 bases for V and 0 bases for J; bases not matched to a gene: 8. Germline CDR1 reads LNHNV; CDR2 reads YYDKDF (reference sequence). The CDR3 nucleotides are TGTGCCACCAGCAGAGAATCGGGACTAGCGGGATTTAGCTCCTACAATGAGCAGTTCTTC. Its translation is CATSRESGLAGFSSYNEQFF.

This rearrangement joins TRBV7-3 to TRBJ2-1; 9 bases are shared with TRBD2. The V gene's germline CDR1 is SGHTA and CDR2 FQGTGA. V was pared by 0 bases and J by 7 bases, with 10 bases of the junction left unmatched. The CDR3 totals 17 residues. The CDR3: CASSLTSGRGRENEQFF. The CDR3 bases are TGTGCCAGCAGCTTAACTTCGGGGCGCGGGAGGGAAAATGAGCAGTTCTTC.

The chain uses TRBV24-1 and TRBJ2-3; TRBD2 might be the D (6 bases). This CDR3 region has 16 residues. V gave up 5 bases and J gave up 0 bases, with 14 bases separating them. Germline V lookup: CDR1 KGHDR, CDR2 SFDVKD. CDR3 amino acids: CATSGGRDSSTDTQYF. The CDR3, as DNA: TGTGCCACCAGTGGGGGCCGGGACTCAAGCACAGATACGCAGTATTTT.

The V gene is TRBV28, the J gene TRBJ2-1; 7 bases match TRBD1. The CDR3 is 12 amino acids. Trimming cost V 2 bases and J 10 bases; bases outside gene matches: 2. Looked up from germline, CDR1 is MDHEN and CDR2 is SYDVKM. The DNA for the CDR3 is TGTGCCAGCAGTTTACCGACAGGGGAGCAGTTCTTC. This codes for CASSLPTGEQFF.

This rearrangement joins TRBV7-8 to TRBJ2-3; 9 bases align to TRBD2. With V trimmed by 0 bases and J by 0 bases, 4 bases remained unmatched. The CDR3 consists of 17 residues. The germline gives CDR1 SGHVS, CDR2 FQNEAQ. CDR3 residues: CASSLALTSGSTDTQYF. The DNA for the CDR3 is TGTGCCAGCAGCTTAGCGCTGACTAGCGGAAGCACAGATACGCAGTATTTT.

This clone was counted once. This CDR3 is also generated by other DNA sequences in the sample. This chain joins TRBV6-5 and TRBJ2-2; D ambiguous. The CDR3 has 14 residues. The ends were cut back, 0 bases at V and 2 bases at J, with 4 bases in the middle. CDR1 and CDR2 (germline): MNHEY, SVGAGI. The CDR3, as DNA: TGTGCCAGCAGTTACTCGACAAACACCGGGGAGCTGTTTTTT. It is translated as CASSYSTNTGELFF.

The chain carries TRBV6-1 and TRBJ1-5, with D possibly matching TRBD1 (5 bases). V lost 2 bases to trimming and J lost 2 bases, with 16 bases between them. The germline CDR1 and CDR2 sequences are MNHNS and SASEGT. The CDR3 covers 17 residues. Here the CDR3 reads CASSELTVLLGNQPQHF. In DNA, the CDR3 is TGTGCCAGCAGTGAATTGACAGTATTATTGGGCAATCAGCCCCAGCATTTT.

The chain carries TRBV7-3 and TRBJ2-1; possibly TRBD1 for D (5 bases). V was shortened by 5 bases and J by 7 bases, with 12 bases between the two germline ends. This CDR3 has 13 amino acids. Germline V lookup: CDR1 SGHTA, CDR2 FQGTGA. The DNA of the CDR3 is TGTGCCAGCAGCCTATCAACAGGAAATGAGCAGTTCTTC. Translating it yields CASSLSTGNEQFF. Full variable domain (rest looked up from reference TRBV7-3 and TRBJ2-1): GAGVSQTPSNKVTEKGKYVELRCDPISGHTALYWYRQSLGQGPEFLIYFQGTGAADDSGLPNDRFFAVRPEGSVSTLKIQRTERGDSAVYLCASSLSTGNEQFFGPGTRLTVL.

The chain has TRBV28 and TRBJ2-1, with TRBD2 matching over 7 bases. CDR3 length equals 17 residues. Germline V gene data show CDR1 as MDHEN and CDR2 as SYDVKM. The trim removed 3 bases at V and 9 bases at J, leaving 17 bases unmatched. The CDR3 reads CASSFVSRGRANFEQFF. The CDR3 bases are TGTGCCAGCAGTTTCGTTTCTCGAGGGAGGGCCAACTTTGAGCAGTTCTTC.

The chain joins TRBV5-4 to TRBJ2-3; 13 nucleotides agree with TRBD2. CDR3 size: 16 residues. The ends lost 2 bases at V and 2 bases at J; junction bases unmatched: 2. The germline gives CDR1 SGHNT, CDR2 YYREEE (reference sequence). CDR3 coding DNA: TGTGCCAGCAGCTTCGGACTAGCGGGAGCCACAGATACGCAGTATTTT. Translating it yields CASSFGLAGATDTQYF.

The V and J genes are TRBV3-1 (or the pseudogene TRBV3-2) and TRBJ1-1; D may be TRBD1 (6 bases). The CDR3 has 13 residues. Germline V lookup: CDR1 LGHDT, CDR2 YNNKEL (reference sequence). The ends were cut back, 0 bases at V and 10 bases at J, with 12 bases in the middle. CDR3 nucleotide sequence: TGTGCCAGCAGCCAAGATCCAGGGGAGTTAGCTTTCTTT. Protein product: CASSQDPGELAFF.

The rearrangement uses TRBV11-2 and TRBJ2-5; a weak D match, TRBD2 (6 bases). The CDR3 covers 15 residues. In germline, CDR1 is SGHAT, CDR2 FQNNGV. V gave up 5 bases and J gave up 5 bases, with 18 bases separating them. The CDR3 bases are TGTGCCAGCAGCCAAGACGGCGGTGGGAGGGAGACCCAGTACTTC. The encoded protein is CASSQDGGGRETQYF.

The chain uses TRBV5-4 and TRBJ2-3; the match to TRBD2 covers 15 bases. There are 16 residues in the CDR3. Germline CDR1 is SGHNT and CDR2 is YYREEE (reference sequence). Trimming took 4 bases from V and 5 from J; bases not matched to a gene: 5. CDR3 sequence: CASSLEGLAGGDTQYF. The DNA for the CDR3 is TGTGCCAGCAGCCTCGAGGGACTAGCGGGAGGAGATACGCAGTATTTT.

This clone has a single count. The chain combines TRBV28 with TRBJ1-2; D gene uncertain. The V end lost 5 bases, the J end lost 4 bases, and 20 bases lay between the germline ends. CDR1 and CDR2 (germline): MDHEN, SYDVKM. The CDR3 loop spans 16 amino acids. CDR3 DNA sequence: TGTGCCAGCAGTCACCAACCCGGGGTCCCCTTCTATGGCTACACCTTC. Residues: CASSHQPGVPFYGYTF.

The chain combines TRBV9 with TRBJ1-2; possible D gene TRBD1, 5 bases. This CDR3 region has 14 residues. V lost 1 base and J 1 base, leaving 8 bases between the germline ends. The V gene's germline CDR1 is SGDLS and CDR2 YYNGEE. For the CDR3, the DNA is TGTGCCAGCAGCGTAACAGGAGATAACTATGGCTACACCTTC. Encoded protein: CASSVTGDNYGYTF.

The chain is built from TRBV29-1 and TRBJ1-2; 8 bases agree with TRBD1. V dropped 7 bases and J dropped 6; count of bases not matched to a gene: 4. Looked up from germline, CDR1 is SQVTM and CDR2 is ANQGSEA. This CDR3 region has 11 residues. The CDR3 nucleotides are TGCAGCGGGGGACAGGCTCATGGCTACACCTTC. It specifies CSGGQAHGYTF.

The chain has TRBV11-2 and TRBJ2-7; TRBD2 aligns across 10 bases. This CDR3 is 16 amino acids long. Germline CDR1 and CDR2: SGHAT and FQNNGV. Unmatched junction bases numbered 8, after V lost 0 bases and J lost 6 bases. The CDR3 here is CASSLDPSGRGFEQYF. The CDR3 DNA reads as TGTGCCAGCAGCTTAGATCCTAGCGGGAGAGGGTTCGAGCAGTACTTC.

The chain recombines TRBV5-4 with TRBJ2-1; D unclear. V was cut by 4 bases and J by 0 bases, with 8 bases left in between. The CDR3 spans 14 residues. The V gene's germline CDR1 is SGHNT and CDR2 YYREEE (reference sequence). CDR3 in DNA: TGTGCCAGCAGCGGCTCGGGCTCCTACAATGAGCAGTTCTTC. Translating gives CASSGSGSYNEQFF.

The J gene is TRBJ1-6, the V gene TRBV18, with 11 bases fitting TRBD1. Trimming cost V 3 bases and J 9 bases; bases outside gene matches: 4. Germline CDR1 reads KGHSH; CDR2 reads LQKENI. The CDR3 loop spans 15 amino acids. CDR3 bases: TGTGCCAGCTCACCCCAAGGACAGGGGGCTTCACCCCTCCACTTT. It codes for CASSPQGQGASPLHF.

V gene TRBV5-1 combines with J gene TRBJ1-6; D not certain. Germline loops: CDR1 SGHRS, CDR2 YFSETQ. The CDR3 contains 16 residues. Trimming removed 0 bases at V and 0 bases at J, with 7 bases between. The CDR3 sequence: CASSLGSSSYNSPLHF. CDR3 sequence (DNA): TGCGCCAGCAGCTTGGGCAGTTCCTCCTATAATTCACCCCTCCACTTT.

The chain recombines TRBV4-2 with TRBJ1-5; 9 nucleotides match TRBD1. The CDR3 is made up of 14 amino acids. Unmatched junction bases numbered 8, after V lost 9 bases and J lost 5 bases. Per the germline V gene, CDR1 is LGHNA and CDR2 is YNFKEQ. The CDR3 DNA reads TGTGCCAGTGGAAAGGACAGGGGCGATCAGCCCCAGCATTTT. Its translation: CASGKDRGDQPQHF.

The CDR3, as DNA: TGTGCCAGCAGCGTATATAGCGGAGGCGAGCAGTACTTC. Translation: CASSVYSGGEQYF. The rearrangement uses TRBV9 and TRBJ2-7; weak D call: TRBD2 (6 bases). Trimming pared 1 base from V and 6 bases from J, leaving 11 bases between. CDR1 and CDR2 (germline): SGDLS, YYNGEE. The length of the CDR3 is 13 residues. The full variable domain, completed using reference TRBV9 and TRBJ2-7, is DSGVTQTPKHLITATGQRVTLRCSPRSGDLSVYWYQQSLDQGLQFLIQYYNGEERAKGNILERFSAQQFPDLHSELNLSSLELGDSALYFCASSVYSGGEQYFGPGTRLTVT.

This clone was seen a single time. This sequence joins TRBV6-2 or TRBV6-3 and TRBJ2-2; the match to TRBD2 covers 13 bases. The trim removed 4 bases at V and 7 bases at J, leaving 6 bases unmatched. CDR3 size: 16 residues. Germline loops: CDR1 MNHEY, CDR2 SVGEGT. The CDR3 loop is CASSSTSGRTGGELFF. The DNA for the CDR3 is TGTGCCAGCAGTTCGACTAGCGGGAGGACCGGCGGGGAGCTGTTTTTT.

V is TRBV28 and J is TRBJ1-2, with D unclear. This CDR3 has 15 amino acids. V was cut by 2 bases and J by 4 bases, with 14 bases left in between. Per germline, CDR1 MDHEN and CDR2 SYDVKM. This CDR3 reads CASSLIEGLGYGYTF. The DNA for the CDR3 is TGTGCCAGCAGTTTAATCGAGGGTTTGGGCTATGGCTACACCTTC.

V usage is TRBV7-9 and J usage is TRBJ2-1; D possibly corresponds to TRBD1 (5 bases). Germline assignment: CDR1 SEHNR and CDR2 FQNEAQ (reference sequence). The CDR3 totals 15 residues. V lost 2 bases, J lost 7 bases, and 15 bases lay in between. The DNA of the CDR3 is TGTGCCAGCAGCTTACGGCTAGGGGCTTGGAATGAGCAGTTCTTC. This codes for CASSLRLGAWNEQFF.

V and J are TRBV5-4 and TRBJ2-1; the match to TRBD2 covers 7 bases. Germline lookup yields CDR1 SGHNT and CDR2 YYREEE (reference sequence). The CDR3 sequence is 13 residues long. The junction had 8 bases not matched to a gene; V was cut back by 4 bases and J by 10 bases. CDR3 loop: CASSVEWGGEQFF. CDR3 coding DNA: TGTGCCAGCAGCGTTGAATGGGGGGGGGAGCAGTTCTTC.

The rearrangement uses TRBV28 and TRBJ2-4, with no clear D. V shed 2 bases and J shed 0 bases, with 11 bases lying between them. The CDR3 length is 16 residues. The germline V gene encodes CDR1 MDHEN and CDR2 SYDVKM. CDR3 coding DNA: TGTGCCAGCAGTTTAACCGGGTCCCTAGCCAAAAACATTCAGTACTTC. This sequence encodes CASSLTGSLAKNIQYF.

The rearrangement joins TRBV28 to TRBJ1-1; D ambiguous. V gave up 6 bases and J gave up 7 bases, with 9 bases separating them. The CDR3 length is 11 residues. Germline lookup yields CDR1 MDHEN and CDR2 SYDVKM. For the CDR3, the DNA is TGTGCCAGCAGATCAGAGGTTGAAGCTTTCTTT. Its translation: CASRSEVEAFF.

This chain joins TRBV5-1 and TRBJ1-2, with a tentative D call TRBD1 (6 bases). The germline CDR1 and CDR2 sequences are SGHRS and YFSETQ. The CDR3 has 15 amino acids. Trimming cost V 0 bases and J 2 bases, with 11 bases left between them. The CDR3 DNA is TGCGCCAGCAGCTTGGGCGACAGGAGAAACTATGGCTACACCTTC. Its translation is CASSLGDRRNYGYTF.

This clone was seen a few times. The chain recombines TRBV25-1 with TRBJ2-7; TRBD2 agrees at 13 bases. V gave up 4 bases and J gave up 0 bases; unmatched junction bases: 9. Looked up from germline, CDR1 is MGHDK and CDR2 is SYGVNS. The CDR3 extends over 18 amino acids. CDR3 in DNA: TGTGCCAGCAGTGGCCTGACTAGCGGGAGGAGTCGCTCCTACGAGCAGTACTTC. Protein product: CASSGLTSGRSRSYEQYF.